This T cell receptor (beta chain) was recovered during a study of shared clonotypes between healthy human individuals. CDR1 and CDR2 (germline): SGDLS, YYNGEE. The CDR3 is 14 amino acids. V dropped 4 bases and J dropped 8; count of bases not matched to a gene: 7. The protocol was immunoSEQ multiplex PCR, while the TCRdb copy is restricted to in-frame clones and leaves out a portion. Of 2,500,000 or so clones detected, 93% appear once; the ten largest clones hold 0.36%. With regard to this clone: The antigen is not known.

Overall study results and limits: Across a handful of donors, naive CD4 shared around 5.1%, naive CD8 under 4%, memory CD4 roughly 2.4%, memory CD8 0.4% to 0.5%.

The TCR was taken from a man aged 18-30 years in good health. Some clones in this sample may be carry-over from other donors' samples. Sequencing input: naive CD4+ T cells from PBMCs. Subset described: CD45RA+ positively selected. The chain employs TRBV9 and TRBJ2-1; 9 bases match TRBD2. CDR3 DNA sequence: TGTGCCAGCAGCCGGACTAGCGATATCTATGAGCAGTTCTTC. This encodes CASSRTSDIYEQFF.